The sequence of this T cell receptor (beta chain) was determined in a study of OX40 agonist ivuxolimab in advanced cancers. The repertoire was sequenced with immunoSEQ multiplex PCR; TCRdb's copy has only in-frame clones and lacks some. The table shows roughly 76,000 clones, with roughly 84% occurring only once. The germline V and J ends were trimmed by 2 bases and 5 bases, with 18 bases remaining between them. This CDR3 region has 16 residues. Germline V gives CDR1 KGHSH, CDR2 LQKENI. Sequenced material: CD4+ or CD8+ T cells sorted from blood, taken in a trial of the OX40 agonist ivuxolimab. This clonotype originated in an adult with an advanced solid tumor such as melanoma, head and neck, liver or kidney cancer. V and J are TRBV18 and TRBJ1-1; D remains unclear. The CDR3 spells CASSPDKYGVRTEAFF. The CDR3 DNA is TGTGCCAGCTCACCAGATAAATATGGGGTGAGAACTGAAGCTTTCTTT.